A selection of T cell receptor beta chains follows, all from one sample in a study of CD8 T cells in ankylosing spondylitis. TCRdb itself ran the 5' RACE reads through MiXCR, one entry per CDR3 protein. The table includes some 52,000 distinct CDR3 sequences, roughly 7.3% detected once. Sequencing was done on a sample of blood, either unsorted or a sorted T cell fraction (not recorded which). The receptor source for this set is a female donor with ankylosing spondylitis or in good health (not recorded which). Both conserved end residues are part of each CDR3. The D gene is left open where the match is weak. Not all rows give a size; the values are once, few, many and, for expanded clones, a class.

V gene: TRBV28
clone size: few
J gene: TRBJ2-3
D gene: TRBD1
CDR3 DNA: TGTGCCAGCAGTCCCCGCACCGGGACAGGGGACACAGATACGCAGTATTTT
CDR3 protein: CASSPRTGTGDTDTQYF

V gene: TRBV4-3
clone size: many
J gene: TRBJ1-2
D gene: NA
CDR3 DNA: TGCGCCAGCAGCCAAGGAGTTACAGTAAATAACTATGGCTACACCTTC
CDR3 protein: CASSQGVTVNNYGYTF

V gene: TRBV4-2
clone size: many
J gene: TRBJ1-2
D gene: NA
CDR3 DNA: TGTGCCAGCAGCCAAGGGCCGGCTAACTATGGCTACACCTTC
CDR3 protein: CASSQGPANYGYTF

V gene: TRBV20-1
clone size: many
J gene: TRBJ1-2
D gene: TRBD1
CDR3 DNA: TGCAGTGCTAGAGGATTGACAGGGGGCAACGTTGGCTACACCTTC
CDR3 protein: CSARGLTGGNVGYTF

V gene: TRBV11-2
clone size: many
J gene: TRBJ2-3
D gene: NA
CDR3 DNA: TGTGCCAGCAGCTTATCTAGCACAGATACGCAGTATTTT
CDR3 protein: CASSLSSTDTQYF

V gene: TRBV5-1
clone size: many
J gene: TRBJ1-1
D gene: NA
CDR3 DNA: TGCGCCAGCAGCTTGAGTTTTACTGAAGCTTTCTTT
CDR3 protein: CASSLSFTEAFF

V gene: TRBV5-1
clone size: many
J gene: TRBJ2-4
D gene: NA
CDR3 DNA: TGCGCCAGCAGCTTGGAAGGGAACATTCAGTACTTC
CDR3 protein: CASSLEGNIQYF

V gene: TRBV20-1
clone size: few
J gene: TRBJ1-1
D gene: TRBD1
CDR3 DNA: TGCAGTGCTAGACCCGTGGACAGGGTCAACACTGAAGCTTTCTTT
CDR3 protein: CSARPVDRVNTEAFF

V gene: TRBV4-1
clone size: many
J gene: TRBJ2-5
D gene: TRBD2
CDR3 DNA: TGCGCCAGCAGCCAAGGCTCCCTAGCGGGATTAGAGACCCAGTACTTC
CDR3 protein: CASSQGSLAGLETQYF

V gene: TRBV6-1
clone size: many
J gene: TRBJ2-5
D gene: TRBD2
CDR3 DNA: TGTGCCAGCCTAGCGGGGGGGCCCCGGGAGACCCAGTACTTC
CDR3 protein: CASLAGGPRETQYF

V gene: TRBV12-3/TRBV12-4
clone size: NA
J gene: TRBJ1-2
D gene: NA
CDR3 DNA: TGTGCCAGCAGCACAGGGTGGTGGGGCTATGGCTACACCTTC
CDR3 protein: CASSTGWWGYGYTF

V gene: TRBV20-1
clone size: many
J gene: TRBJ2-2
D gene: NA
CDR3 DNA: TGCAGTGCTAGGGACCGGACCGCGAACACCGGGGAGCTGTTTTTT
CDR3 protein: CSARDRTANTGELFF

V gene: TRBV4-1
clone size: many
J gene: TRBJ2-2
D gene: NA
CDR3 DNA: TGCGCCAGCAGCCAAGCAGGAGCGGTGAACACCGGGGAGCTGTTTTTT
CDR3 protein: CASSQAGAVNTGELFF

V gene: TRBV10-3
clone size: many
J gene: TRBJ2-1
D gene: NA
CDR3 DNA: TGTGCCATCAGTGAGTCGGGTCGAGGTGAGCAGTTCTTC
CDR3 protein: CAISESGRGEQFF

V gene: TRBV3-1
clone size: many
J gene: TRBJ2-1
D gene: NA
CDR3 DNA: TGTGCCAGCAGCCAAGGTATAGGTGAGCAGTTCTTC
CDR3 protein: CASSQGIGEQFF

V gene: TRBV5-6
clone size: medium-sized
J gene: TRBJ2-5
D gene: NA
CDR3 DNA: TGTGCCAGCAGCCTAACAGTAGCCCAAGAGACCCAGTACTTC
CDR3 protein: CASSLTVAQETQYF

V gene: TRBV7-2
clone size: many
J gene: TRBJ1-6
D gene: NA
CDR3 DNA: TGTGCCAGCAGCTCTCACCGGGACAATTCACCCCTCCACTTT
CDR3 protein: CASSSHRDNSPLHF

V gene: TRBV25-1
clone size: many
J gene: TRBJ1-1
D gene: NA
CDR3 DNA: TGTGCCAGCAGTGAATCGGCAGGGAAGGGGAACACTGAAGCTTTCTTT
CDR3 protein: CASSESAGKGNTEAFF

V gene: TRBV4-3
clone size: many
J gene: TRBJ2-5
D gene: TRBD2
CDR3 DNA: TGCGCCAGCAGCCCCCAGCGGGGAATAGAGACCCAGTACTTC
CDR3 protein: CASSPQRGIETQYF

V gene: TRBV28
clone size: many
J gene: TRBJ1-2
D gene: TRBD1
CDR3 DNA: TGTGCCAGCAGTTTCCCCTCGAGTACACAGGGGGGAGACGGCTACACCTTC
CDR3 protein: CASSFPSSTQGGDGYTF

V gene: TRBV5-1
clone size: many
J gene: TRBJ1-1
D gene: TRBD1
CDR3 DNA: TGCGCCAGCAGCCAACAACAGGGGGCCACTGAAGCTTTCTTT
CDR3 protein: CASSQQQGATEAFF

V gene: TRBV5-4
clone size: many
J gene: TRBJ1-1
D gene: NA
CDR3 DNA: TGTGCCAGCAGCTTGTTCGGGAGGCGAGTGAACACTGAAGCTTTCTTT
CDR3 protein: CASSLFGRRVNTEAFF

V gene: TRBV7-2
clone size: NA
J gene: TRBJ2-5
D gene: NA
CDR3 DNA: TGTGCCAGCAGCAAATACCCCCGAGAGACCCAGTACTTC
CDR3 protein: CASSKYPRETQYF

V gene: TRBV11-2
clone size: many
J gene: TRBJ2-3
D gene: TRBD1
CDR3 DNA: TGTGCCAGCAGCTTGGGGGACAGGCCAGATACGCAGTATTTT
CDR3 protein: CASSLGDRPDTQYF

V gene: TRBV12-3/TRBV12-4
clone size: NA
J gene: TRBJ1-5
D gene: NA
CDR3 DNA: TGTGCCAGCAGTTTAGGACAGTACAATCAGCCCCAGCATTTT
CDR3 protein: CASSLGQYNQPQHF

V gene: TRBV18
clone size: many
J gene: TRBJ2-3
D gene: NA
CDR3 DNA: TGTGCCAGCTCACTCAACCGGCCAAGCACAGATACGCAGTATTTT
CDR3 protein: CASSLNRPSTDTQYF

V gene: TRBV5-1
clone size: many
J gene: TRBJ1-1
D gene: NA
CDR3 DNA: TGCGCCAGCAGGGAAGGGGTTTATGACACTGAAGCTTTCTTT
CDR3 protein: CASREGVYDTEAFF

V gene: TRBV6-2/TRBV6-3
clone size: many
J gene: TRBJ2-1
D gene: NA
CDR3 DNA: TGTGCCAGCAGTTACTCGATTCCAAACCGGGGGTCAGGCAATGAGCAGTTCTTC
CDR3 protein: CASSYSIPNRGSGNEQFF

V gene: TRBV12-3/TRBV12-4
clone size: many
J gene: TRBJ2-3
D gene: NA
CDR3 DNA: TGTGCCAGCAGTTTTCGTGGACAGACCACAGATACGCAGTATTTT
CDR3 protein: CASSFRGQTTDTQYF

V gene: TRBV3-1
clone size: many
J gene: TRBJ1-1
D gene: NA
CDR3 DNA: TGTGCCAGCAGCTCTAAGGGGGACACTGAAGCTTTCTTT
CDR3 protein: CASSSKGDTEAFF

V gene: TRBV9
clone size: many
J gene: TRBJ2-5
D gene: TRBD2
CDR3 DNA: TGTGCCAGCAGCGTAGTTGGTAGCGGGGGGGTCGAGACCCAGTACTTC
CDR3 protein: CASSVVGSGGVETQYF

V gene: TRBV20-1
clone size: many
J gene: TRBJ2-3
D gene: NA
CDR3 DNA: TGCAGTGCTAGATACGCCACCCGGGCCGATACGCAGTATTTT
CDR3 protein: CSARYATRADTQYF

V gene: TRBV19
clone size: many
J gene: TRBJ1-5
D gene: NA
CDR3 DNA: TGTGCCAGTAGTATTGGGGACACCACCCGCACTCAGCCCCAGCATTTT
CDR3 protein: CASSIGDTTRTQPQHF

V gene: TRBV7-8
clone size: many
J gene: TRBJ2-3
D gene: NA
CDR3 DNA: TGTGCCAGCAGCTTAGTTTCTAGCGCCCGTATCGCAGATACGCAGTATTTT
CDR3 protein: CASSLVSSARIADTQYF

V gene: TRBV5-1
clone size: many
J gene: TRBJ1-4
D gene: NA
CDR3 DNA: TGCGCCAGCAGCGACTTTGTGGGTGAAAAACTGTTTTTT
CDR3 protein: CASSDFVGEKLFF

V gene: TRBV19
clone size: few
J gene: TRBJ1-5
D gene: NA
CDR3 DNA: TGTGCCAGTAGTATTTGGCAGGCCAGTGGCAATCAGCCCCAGCATTTT
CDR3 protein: CASSIWQASGNQPQHF

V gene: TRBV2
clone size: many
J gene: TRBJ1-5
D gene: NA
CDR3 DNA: TGTGCCAGCAGAGGACAGACGGATCAGCCCCAGCATTTT
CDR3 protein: CASRGQTDQPQHF

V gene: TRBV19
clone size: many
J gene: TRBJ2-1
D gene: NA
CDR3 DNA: TGTGCCAGTAGTATGGGGGGAGCCCCTCCGGAGTTCTTC
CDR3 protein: CASSMGGAPPEFF

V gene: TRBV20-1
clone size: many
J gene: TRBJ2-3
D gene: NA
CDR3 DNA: TGCAGCCATGGGCGTAACACAGATACGCAGTATTTT
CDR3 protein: CSHGRNTDTQYF

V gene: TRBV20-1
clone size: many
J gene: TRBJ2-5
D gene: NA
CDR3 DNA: TGCAGTGCTACCCACAGGATCAGGGAGACCCAGTACTTC
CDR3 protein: CSATHRIRETQYF

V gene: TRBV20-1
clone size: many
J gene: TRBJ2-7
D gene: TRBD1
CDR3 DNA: TGCAGTGCTAGAGATTCTTGGGGACAGGGACCTTTGGACGAGCAGTACTTC
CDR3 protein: CSARDSWGQGPLDEQYF

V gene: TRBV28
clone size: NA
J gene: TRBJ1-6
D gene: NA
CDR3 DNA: TGTGCCAGCAGTTACCGGGCACCCCTCCACTTT
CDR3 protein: CASSYRAPLHF

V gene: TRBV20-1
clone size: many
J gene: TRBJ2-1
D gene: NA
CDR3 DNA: TGCAGTGCTACTTACAATGAGCAGTTCTTC
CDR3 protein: CSATYNEQFF

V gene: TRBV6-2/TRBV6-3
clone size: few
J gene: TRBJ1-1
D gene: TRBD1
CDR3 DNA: TGTGCCAGCAGTTACGTTACAGGGGGCGCGATGAACACTGAAGCTTTCTTT
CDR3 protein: CASSYVTGGAMNTEAFF

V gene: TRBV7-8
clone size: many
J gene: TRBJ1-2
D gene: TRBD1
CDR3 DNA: TGTGCCAGCAGCTACGGGACAGTCTATGGCTACACCTTC
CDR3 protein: CASSYGTVYGYTF

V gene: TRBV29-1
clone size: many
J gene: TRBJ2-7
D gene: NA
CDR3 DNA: TGCAGCGTCGAGAGTTTAGGGGGGGCCCAATACGAGCAGTACTTC
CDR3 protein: CSVESLGGAQYEQYF

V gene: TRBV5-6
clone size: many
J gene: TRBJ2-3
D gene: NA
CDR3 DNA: TGTGCCAGCAGCATCGACTACACAGATACGCAGTATTTT
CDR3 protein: CASSIDYTDTQYF

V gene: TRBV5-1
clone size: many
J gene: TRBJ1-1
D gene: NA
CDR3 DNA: TGCGCCAGCAGCCGGCTTACAGGGACGAACACTGAAGCTTTCTTT
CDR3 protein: CASSRLTGTNTEAFF

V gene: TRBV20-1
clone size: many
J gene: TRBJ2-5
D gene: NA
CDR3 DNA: TGCAGTGCACTCGACAGTCTCCAAGAGACCCAGTACTTC
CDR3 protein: CSALDSLQETQYF

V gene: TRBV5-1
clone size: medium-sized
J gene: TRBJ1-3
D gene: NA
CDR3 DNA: TGCGCCAGCAGCTTTCTTTCTGGAAACACCATATATTTT
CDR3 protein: CASSFLSGNTIYF

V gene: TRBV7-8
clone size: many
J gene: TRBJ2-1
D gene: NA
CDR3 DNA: TGTGCCAGCAGATCTCCCAGGTACAATGAGCAGTTCTTC
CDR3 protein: CASRSPRYNEQFF

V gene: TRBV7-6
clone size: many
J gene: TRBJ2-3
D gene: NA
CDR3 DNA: TGTGCCAGCAGCTTAGAGTCTCACCGGGGCCGCACAGATACGCAGTATTTT
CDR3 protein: CASSLESHRGRTDTQYF

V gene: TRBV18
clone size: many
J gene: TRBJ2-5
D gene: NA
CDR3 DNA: TGTGCCAGCTCACCAGGGGAGACCCAGTACTTC
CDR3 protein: CASSPGETQYF

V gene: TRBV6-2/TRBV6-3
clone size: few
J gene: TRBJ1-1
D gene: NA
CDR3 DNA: TGTGCCAGCAGTTCTCAGGGGAGCACTGAAGCTTTCTTT
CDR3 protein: CASSSQGSTEAFF

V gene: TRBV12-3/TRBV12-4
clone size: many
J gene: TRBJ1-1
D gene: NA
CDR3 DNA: TGTGCCAGCAGCTTCGGACGGAACACTGAAGCTTTCTTT
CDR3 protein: CASSFGRNTEAFF

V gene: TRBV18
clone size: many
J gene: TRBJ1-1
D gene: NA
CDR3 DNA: TGTGCCAGCTCACCTGTCCGGAGCACTGAAGCTTTCTTT
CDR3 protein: CASSPVRSTEAFF

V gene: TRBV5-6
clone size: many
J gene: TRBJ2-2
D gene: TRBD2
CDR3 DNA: TGTGCCAGCAGCTTACGGGGGGACACCGGGGAGCTGTTTTTT
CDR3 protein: CASSLRGDTGELFF